The 28 T cell receptor beta chains below were found in one sample sequenced in a study of shared clonotypes between healthy human individuals. Some clones are missing from TCRdb's copy, which holds only in-frame ones; the method was immunoSEQ multiplex PCR. The sample comprises a few million clones, about 92% of which are singletons, and around 0.14% rests with the top ten. Sequenced: naive CD4+ T cells sorted from blood. The subset: CD45RA+ positively selected. These receptor sequences come from a man aged 18 to 29 in good health.

This clone appeared a single time. This rearrangement joins TRBV10-2 to TRBJ1-2, with TRBD1 matching 8 bases. J lost 8 bases, V lost 6 bases, and 5 bases had no gene match. CDR1 and CDR2 from the germline V gene are WSHSY and SAAADI. The CDR3 runs to 12 residues. CDR3 region: CASSPGGEGYTF. CDR3 coding DNA: TGCGCCAGCAGCCCAGGGGGCGAAGGCTACACCTTC.

The V and J genes are TRBV2 and TRBJ2-1; 10 nucleotides agree with TRBD2. CDR1 and CDR2 from the germline V gene are SNHLY and FYNNEI. This CDR3 is built from 14 residues. Trimming at V came to 6 bases and at J to 6 bases, leaving 5 bases not matched to a gene. The CDR3 protein is CASSPGLALNEQFF. The CDR3 DNA is TGTGCCAGCAGCCCGGGACTAGCGCTCAATGAGCAGTTCTTC.

The V call is TRBV6-6, the J call TRBJ2-2; a weak D match, TRBD2 (5 bases). Trimming pared 5 bases from V and 3 bases from J, leaving 16 bases between. This CDR3 is 16 amino acids long. Germline-derived CDR1 and CDR2 are MNHNY and SVGAGI (reference sequence). CDR3 amino acids: CASSKPRGSDTGELFF. The CDR3 DNA reads TGTGCCAGCAGTAAACCCAGAGGGAGCGACACCGGGGAGCTGTTTTTT.

This CDR3 reads CACTPQGYSNQPQHF. The CDR3 region has the DNA TGTGCCTGCACCCCCCAGGGTTATAGCAATCAGCCCCAGCATTTT. The chain links TRBV30 to TRBJ1-5, with D possibly matching TRBD1 (5 bases). CDR3 length: 15 residues. Trimming removed 6 bases from V and 0 bases from J, with 15 bases in between. Germline V CDR1 and CDR2: GTSNPN, SVGIG (reference sequence).

This sequence joins TRBV18 and TRBJ2-1, with a weak D call TRBD2 (7 bases). The CDR3 extends over 15 amino acids. Germline loops: CDR1 KGHSH, CDR2 LQKENI. Trimming took off 1 base at V and 6 bases at J, with 13 bases between the two ends. The DNA of the CDR3 is TGTGCCAGCTCACCACAGGGGGGGATGGTCAATGAGCAGTTCTTC. This gives the protein CASSPQGGMVNEQFF.

The chain uses TRBV11-2 and TRBJ1-5; D perhaps matches TRBD1 (5 bases). Germline V gives CDR1 SGHAT, CDR2 FQNNGV. V was cut by 9 bases and J by 4 bases, with 19 bases left in between. CDR3 length equals 15 residues. The CDR3 region is CASSGGVQGNQPQHF. The CDR3 DNA reads TGTGCCAGTTCGGGGGGGGTGCAGGGTAATCAGCCCCAGCATTTT.

The chain is built from TRBV28 and TRBJ1-2; D not resolved. V lost 3 bases and J lost 2, with 10 bases in between. CDR1 and CDR2 from the germline V gene are MDHEN and SYDVKM. The CDR3 totals 14 residues. The CDR3 DNA is TGTGCCAGCAGTTTTTCGACGGCCAACTATGGCTACACCTTC. This codes for CASSFSTANYGYTF.

V gene TRBV4-1 combines with J gene TRBJ1-1; TRBD1 might be the D (5 bases). The CDR3 consists of 12 residues. Deletions cut 0 bases from V and 12 bases from J, with 11 bases between. Looked up from germline, CDR1 is MGHRA and CDR2 is YSYEKL. DNA for the CDR3: TGCGCCAGCAGCCAAGATTCACAGGTTTCTTTCTTT. Translation gives CASSQDSQVSFF.

V and J are TRBV27 and TRBJ2-5, with D perhaps TRBD1 (5 bases). The length of the CDR3 is 15 residues. V lost 5 bases and J 4 bases, leaving 17 bases between the germline ends. Germline loops: CDR1 MNHEY, CDR2 SMNVEV (reference sequence). The CDR3 is CASSGWGAVLETQYF. In DNA, the CDR3 is TGTGCCAGCAGTGGGTGGGGCGCGGTATTAGAGACCCAGTACTTC.

The chain carries TRBV25-1 and TRBJ2-1, with 7 bases identical to TRBD1. V dropped 2 bases and J dropped 11; count of bases not matched to a gene: 9. This CDR3 is 14 amino acids long. Germline V gene sequence: CDR1 MGHDK, CDR2 SYGVNS. CDR3 sequence reads: CASSEPRQGSKQFF. Here the CDR3 DNA reads TGTGCCAGCAGTGAACCCCGACAGGGTTCGAAGCAGTTCTTC.

The chain is built from TRBV2 and TRBJ1-5, with D maybe TRBD1 (5 bases). The CDR3 loop spans 12 amino acids. The V and J ends lost 11 bases and 7 bases respectively, with 15 bases between them. Per germline, CDR1 SNHLY and CDR2 FYNNEI. CDR3 amino acids: CAVGGVGQPQHF. CDR3 sequence (DNA): TGTGCCGTGGGAGGGGTTGGGCAGCCCCAGCATTTT.

This clone was recorded only once. This chain links TRBV30 with TRBJ1-5; D remains unclear. V was shortened by 3 bases and J by 4 bases, with 10 bases between the two germline ends. The CDR3 is 13 amino acids. Germline CDR1 GTSNPN, CDR2 SVGIG (reference sequence). The CDR3: CAWRKGFNQPQHF. CDR3 nucleotides: TGTGCCTGGAGAAAAGGTTTTAATCAGCCCCAGCATTTT.

The chain employs TRBV29-1 and TRBJ2-6, with D unclear. The CDR3 is made up of 16 amino acids. Germline V CDR1 and CDR2: SQVTM, ANQGSEA. V lost 0 bases to trimming and J lost 0 bases, with 9 bases between them. In nucleotides, the CDR3 is TGCAGCGTTGAAGATTGGGAATACTCTGGGGCCAACGTCCTGACTTTC. Its translation is CSVEDWEYSGANVLTF.

This clone has only a few counts. V and J are TRBV7-2 and TRBJ1-2; D is perhaps TRBD1 (5 bases). Germline CDR1 is SGHTA and CDR2 is FQGNSA. Trimming left V 0 bases short and J 6 bases short, with 8 bases between. The CDR3 has 13 amino acids. The CDR3 coding sequence is TGTGCCAGCAGCTTAGCCAGGGATGATGGCTACACCTTC. It is translated as CASSLARDDGYTF.

Regarding this clone: Other DNA variants within this sample encode the same CDR3. The J gene is TRBJ2-3, the V gene TRBV2, with D hard to call. V was cut by 1 base and J by 3 bases, with 5 bases left in between. Per germline, CDR1 SNHLY and CDR2 FYNNEI. This CDR3 contains 13 residues. CDR3: CASSEEITDTQYF. In nucleotides, the CDR3 is TGTGCCAGCAGTGAAGAAATTACAGATACGCAGTATTTT. The variable domain in full, completed from reference TRBV2 and TRBJ2-3, reads EPEVTQTPSHQVTQMGQEVILRCVPISNHLYFYWYRQILGQKVEFLVSFYNNEISEKSEIFDDQFSVERPDGSNFTLKIRSTKLEDSAMYFCASSEEITDTQYFGPGTRLTVL.

Note on this clone: The sample has other DNA sequences that encode this CDR3 too. The V and J genes are TRBV30 and TRBJ1-4, with D maybe TRBD1 (5 bases). Trimming took off 3 bases at V and 2 bases at J, with 7 bases between the two ends. Per the germline V gene, CDR1 is GTSNPN and CDR2 is SVGIG (reference sequence). The CDR3 runs to 13 residues. DNA for the CDR3: TGTGCCTGGAGGGGGGGTACTAATGAAAAACTGTTTTTT. It encodes CAWRGGTNEKLFF.

This chain uses TRBV6-6 with TRBJ2-2; 7 nucleotides align to TRBD1. This CDR3 contains 15 residues. The trim removed 4 bases at V and 3 bases at J, leaving 5 bases unmatched. Germline CDR1 and CDR2: MNHNY and SVGAGI (reference sequence). CDR3 DNA sequence: TGTGCCAGCAGTTCGCACAGGGGAGACACCGGGGAGCTGTTTTTT. This gives the protein CASSSHRGDTGELFF.

CDR3 DNA sequence: TGCGCCAGCAGCGGCCATGATTGGGCCTCTACCTACGAGCAGTACTTC. As protein: CASSGHDWASTYEQYF. The chain has TRBV5-1 and TRBJ2-7; D gene uncertain. The CDR3 has 16 residues. V dropped 4 bases and J dropped 2 bases, with 19 bases sitting between them. Per germline, CDR1 SGHRS and CDR2 YFSETQ.

This clone occurred a few times. This chain uses TRBV30 with TRBJ1-6, with D unresolved. Trimming cost V 2 bases and J 10 bases, with 12 bases left between them. The germline V gene has CDR1 GTSNPN and CDR2 SVGIG (reference sequence). The CDR3 is made up of 13 amino acids. The CDR3 coding sequence is TGTGCCTGGAGTACCGGGTTCAGATCACCCCTCCACTTT. Protein: CAWSTGFRSPLHF.

This chain uses TRBV18 with TRBJ2-2; D may be TRBD1 (8 bases). V shed 3 bases and J shed 3 bases, with 14 bases lying between them. The V gene's germline CDR1 is KGHSH and CDR2 LQKENI. CDR3 length equals 16 residues. The CDR3 DNA follows: TGTGCCAGCTCACCCCGGGAGGACAGGGACACCGGGGAGCTGTTTTTT. It is translated as CASSPREDRDTGELFF.

The chain joins TRBV19 to TRBJ1-5; perhaps TRBD1 as D (5 bases). The CDR3 totals 15 residues. V was cut by 6 bases and J by 0 bases, with 12 bases left in between. Germline CDR1 and CDR2: LNHDA and SQIVND (reference sequence). The CDR3 spells CASSLGQDSNQPQHF. DNA of the CDR3: TGTGCCAGTAGCCTGGGGCAGGATAGCAATCAGCCCCAGCATTTT.

The rearrangement links TRBV7-2 to TRBJ2-2, with TRBD1 identical over 11 bases. V trimming: 3 bases; J trimming: 6 bases; junction bases outside the gene matches: 9. The CDR3 runs to 17 residues. The germline V gene has CDR1 SGHTA and CDR2 FQGNSA. DNA of the CDR3: TGTGCCAGCAGCTTCCGGGACAGGGGGTCATTGGCCGGGGAGCTGTTTTTT. Amino acids: CASSFRDRGSLAGELFF.

V is TRBV6-4 and J is TRBJ1-4; D unresolved. The V end lost 1 base, the J end lost 0 bases, and 6 bases lay between the germline ends. CDR3 length: 15 residues. CDR1 is MRHNA and CDR2 is SNTAGT in the germline V gene. This CDR3 is CASSDLAATNEKLFF. CDR3 coding DNA: TGTGCCAGCAGTGACTTGGCAGCAACTAATGAAAAACTGTTTTTT.

The rearrangement links TRBV11-2 to TRBJ2-7; D perhaps matches TRBD2 (6 bases). The germline V gene encodes CDR1 SGHAT and CDR2 FQNNGV. This CDR3 has 15 residues. With 5 bases removed from V and 2 bases from J, the gap between germline ends came to 16 bases. The CDR3 loop reads CASSRRGLQTYEQYF. The CDR3 DNA sequence: TGTGCCAGCAGCAGGCGGGGACTGCAAACCTACGAGCAGTACTTC.

The rearrangement joins TRBV14 to TRBJ2-7; a weak D match, TRBD1 (6 bases). The CDR3 has 15 amino acids. V lost 1 base and J lost 0, with 10 bases in between. Germline-derived CDR1 and CDR2 are SGHDN and FVKESK. CDR3 nucleotides: TGTGCCAGCAGCCAAGTGACAGGTCCCTCCTACGAGCAGTACTTC. Translated, it gives CASSQVTGPSYEQYF.

On this clone itself: Different DNA sequences within this sample yield the same CDR3. The chain has TRBV28 and TRBJ2-7; D is unclear. Trimming removed 4 bases at V and 4 bases at J, with 8 bases between. The germline CDR1 and CDR2 sequences are MDHEN and SYDVKM. The CDR3 runs to 12 residues. CDR3 amino acids: CASSSLFYEQYF. The CDR3 DNA follows: TGTGCCAGCAGTTCACTCTTTTACGAGCAGTACTTC.

The sample holds one count of this clone. The chain has TRBV7-9 and TRBJ1-1; TRBD1 might be the D (5 bases). The V gene's germline CDR1 is SEHNR and CDR2 FQNEAQ (reference sequence). V was trimmed by 7 bases and J by 2 bases, leaving 14 bases between them. The CDR3 is 14 residues long. In DNA form, the CDR3 reads TGTGCCAGCACCAACCGGGGACTAAACACTGAAGCTTTCTTT. It is translated as CASTNRGLNTEAFF.

J is TRBJ2-1 and V is TRBV18, with TRBD2 matching over 8 bases. CDR1 KGHSH and CDR2 LQKENI come from the germline V gene. Trimming at V came to 2 bases and at J to 0 bases, leaving 6 bases not matched to a gene. This CDR3 contains 17 residues. CDR3 sequence (DNA): TGTGCCAGCTCACCAGGGGTAGCGGGGAGCTCCTACAATGAGCAGTTCTTC. Protein sequence: CASSPGVAGSSYNEQFF.